These T cell receptor beta chains were read from a single sample in a study of T cell clonotyping in hematopoietic cell transplantation. TCRdb's copy holds only in-frame clones and misses some; the assay was immunoSEQ multiplex PCR. This sample has some 29,000 clones; under 90% occur once, and the top ten carry around 1.9%. Sequenced material: peripheral blood mononuclear cells, taken before stem cell transplant. These receptors were obtained from a man in his forties with acute myeloid leukemia. Some clones in this sample may be carry-over from other donors' samples. Each CDR3 is given with its conserved first and last residue. A D gene is named only where the DNA matches it firmly. Clone size appears in some rows only: once, few, many, or a class for an expanded clone.

CDR3 length	J gene	D gene	V gene	clone size	CDR3 protein	CDR3 DNA
14	TRBJ2-1	TRBD2	TRBV4-2	-	CASSQGMAGDLQFF	TGTGCCAGCAGCCAAGGGATGGCGGGGGACTTGCAGTTCTTC
16	TRBJ2-3	-	TRBV4-1	few	CASSHPAGDRTDTQYF	TGCGCCAGCAGCCACCCCGCCGGGGACCGCACAGATACGCAGTATTTT
14	TRBJ2-5	TRBD1	TRBV28	few	CASSLQGVRETQYF	TGTGCCAGCAGTTTACAGGGGGTGAGGGAGACCCAGTACTTC
15	TRBJ1-4	-	TRBV7-8	-	CASSTAGTINEKLFF	TGTGCCAGCAGCACCGCCGGGACAATTAATGAAAAACTGTTTTTT
14	TRBJ2-7	TRBD2	TRBV27	-	CASRRDSGGSGQYF	TGTGCAAGCCGAAGGGACTCGGGAGGTTCAGGGCAGTACTTC
13	TRBJ1-1	-	TRBV7-9	-	CASSLGGSTGAFF	TGTGCCAGCAGCTTAGGCGGGTCCACAGGGGCTTTCTTT
14	TRBJ1-4	-	TRBV21-1	-	CASRDLGQNEKLFF	TGTGCCAGCAGGGATTTGGGCCAAAATGAAAAACTGTTTTTT
14	TRBJ2-7	-	TRBV25-1	-	CASSESPSGVEQYF	TGTGCCAGCAGTGAATCCCCCTCGGGGGTGGAGCAGTACTTC
14	TRBJ1-5	-	TRBV9	-	CASSVTGAGQPQHF	TGTGCCAGCAGCGTAACGGGGGCCGGTCAGCCCCAGCATTTT
15	TRBJ1-2	-	TRBV25-1	-	CASSEYGGGHAGYTF	TGTGCCAGCAGTGAATATGGAGGAGGGCACGCCGGCTACACCTTC
16	TRBJ2-7	TRBD1	TRBV2	-	CASISRDRPSNYEQYF	TGTGCCAGCATCTCTCGGGACAGGCCTTCAAACTACGAGCAGTACTTC
11	TRBJ1-2	-	TRBV5-1	-	CASSTPARYTF	TGCGCCAGCAGCACCCCCGCCCGCTACACCTTC
18	TRBJ2-7	TRBD2	TRBV5-1	-	CASSLQWTSGRRTYEQYF	TGCGCCAGCAGCTTACAATGGACTAGCGGGAGGAGGACCTACGAGCAGTACTTC
13	TRBJ2-3	-	TRBV10-3	-	CAIKGNLTDTQYF	TGTGCCATCAAAGGAAACTTAACAGATACGCAGTATTTT
15	TRBJ1-1	-	TRBV2	few	CASSPRGGLRAEAFF	TGTGCCAGCAGTCCAAGGGGGGGACTCCGGGCTGAAGCTTTCTTT
15	TRBJ2-7	-	TRBV27	-	CASSLSRVPVYEQYF	TGTGCCAGCAGTTTATCAAGGGTTCCGGTATACGAGCAGTACTTC
13	TRBJ1-3	TRBD1	TRBV27	-	CASSLDRGNTIYF	TGTGCCAGCAGCCTGGACAGGGGAAACACCATATATTTT
16	TRBJ2-2	TRBD1	TRBV30	-	CASEGWDRVDRGELFF	TGTGCCTCTGAGGGTTGGGACAGGGTGGATCGCGGGGAGCTGTTTTTT
13	TRBJ1-1	-	TRBV7-9	-	CASSLTVNTEAFF	TGTGCCAGCAGCCTAACAGTGAACACTGAAGCTTTCTTT
12	TRBJ2-1	-	TRBV28	-	CASTTWGGEQFF	TGTGCCAGCACGACGTGGGGTGGCGAGCAGTTCTTC